A single TCR beta chain is shown here with its context. The data are from a study of blood T cell repertoires in COVID-19. Study overall: The United States, Italy and Spain supplied acute and convalescent COVID-19 samples.

The method was immunoSEQ multiplex PCR; TCRdb's version includes in-frame clones alone and lacks a portion of them. The top ten clones hold 4.3% of a sample with around 130,000 clones, approximately 85% of them seen once. The CDR3 totals 14 residues. The V and J ends lost 7 bases and 0 bases respectively, with 7 bases between them. Germline loops: CDR1 SGHTA, CDR2 FQGNSA. The sequence derives from a human donor in a cohort sampled during active COVID-19. Sequencing used peripheral blood. The chain employs TRBV7-2 and TRBJ2-6; D gene uncertain. CDR3 in amino acids: CASTGPSGANVLTF. The CDR3 nucleotides are TGTGCCAGCACCGGTCCCTCTGGGGCCAACGTCCTGACTTTC.